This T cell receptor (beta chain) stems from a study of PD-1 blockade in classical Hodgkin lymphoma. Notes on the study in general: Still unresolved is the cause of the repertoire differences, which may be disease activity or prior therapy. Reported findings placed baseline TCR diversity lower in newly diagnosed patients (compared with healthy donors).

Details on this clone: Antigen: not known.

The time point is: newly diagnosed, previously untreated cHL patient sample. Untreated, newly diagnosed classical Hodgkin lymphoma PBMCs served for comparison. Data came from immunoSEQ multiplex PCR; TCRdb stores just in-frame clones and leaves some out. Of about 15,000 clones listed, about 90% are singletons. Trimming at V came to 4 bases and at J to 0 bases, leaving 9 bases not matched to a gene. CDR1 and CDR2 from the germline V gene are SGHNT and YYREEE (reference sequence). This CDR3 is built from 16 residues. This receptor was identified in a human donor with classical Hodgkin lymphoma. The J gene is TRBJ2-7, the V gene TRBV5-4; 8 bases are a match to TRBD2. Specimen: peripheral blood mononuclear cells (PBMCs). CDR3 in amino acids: CASSKPTGLVSYEQYF. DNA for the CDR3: TGTGCCAGCAGCAAACCGACGGGACTAGTCTCCTACGAGCAGTACTTC.